The clone carrying this T cell receptor beta chain was detected a few times. Its antigen is still unknown. The CDR3 end shows no conserved phenylalanine or tryptophan, and so a read error is likely. TCRbeta libraries were built with three rounds of nested PCR, modified from ARM-PCR. TCRdb redid the calling of the multiplex PCR reads with MiXCR, one entry per CDR3 protein. The data contain about 93,000 distinct CDR3 sequences, roughly 70% of them singletons. This CDR3 contains 14 residues. Germline loops: CDR1 MNHEY, CDR2 SVGAGI. Deletions cut 6 bases from V and 5 bases from J, with 17 bases between. The data derive from a study of tumor and adjacent non-tumor tissue in lung cancer. Looking at the study overall: Aged about 31 to 85 years, patients included 10 men and roughly 5 women with stage I to III disease.

Findings of the study overall: Tumor tissue had significantly higher TCR diversity than normal lung.

This sample's RNA came from whole unsorted tissue. Between August and November 2014, newly diagnosed, chemotherapy-naive lung cancer patients underwent thoracic surgery in China. This sequence originates from a man in his fifties or sixties with non-small cell lung cancer. The chain links TRBV6-5 to TRBJ2-7, with TRBD2 as a possible D gene (6 bases). Specimen: lung tumor tissue. The DNA for the CDR3 is TGTGCCAGCAGACTTAGCGGCCGAGCGGACGAGCAGTACTCC. Its translation: CASRLSGRADEQYS.